The next 16 T cell receptor beta chains were all read from a single sample in a study of Ad26.COV2.S vaccination and SARS-CoV-2 variants. Sequencing used immunoSEQ multiplex PCR; TCRdb keeps in-frame clones, though not all of them. This table holds about 350,000 clones, around 92% found once. The sample was peripheral blood, taken after recovery from COVID-19. Receptors originate from a human donor who had recovered from COVID-19.

V is TRBV2 and J is TRBJ2-7; tentatively, D is TRBD1 (8 bases). Trimming cost V 8 bases and J 2 bases, with 19 bases left between them. CDR3 length: 15 amino acids. Germline V CDR1 and CDR2: SNHLY, FYNNEI. Written as DNA, the CDR3 is TGTGCCAGCGGAAACGGACAGGGAGGGGCCTACGAGCAGTACTTC. Translated: CASGNGQGGAYEQYF.

The genes are TRBV11-2 and TRBJ2-3, with a possible D match to TRBD2 (5 bases). From germline, CDR1 is SGHAT and CDR2 FQNNGV. This CDR3 has 15 residues. Between the trimmed V and J ends, which lost 1 base and 4 bases, there was a span of 12 bases. The CDR3 DNA sequence: TGTGCCAGCAGCTTAGGTTCTAGCATCGCAGATACGCAGTATTTT. Protein product: CASSLGSSIADTQYF.

The chain carries TRBV27 and TRBJ2-3; no definite D call. CDR3 length: 15 amino acids. Trimming shortened V by 8 bases and J by 5 bases, and 20 bases separated the two germline ends. Per the germline V gene, CDR1 is MNHEY and CDR2 is SMNVEV (reference sequence). The CDR3 coding sequence is TGTGCCAGCCGGGCTCTATATCCGACAAGAGATACGCAGTATTTT. Translated: CASRALYPTRDTQYF.

This chain joins TRBV5-4 and TRBJ2-2, with D possibly called TRBD1 or TRBD2 (5 bases each). The CDR3 spans 18 residues. The germline V and J ends were trimmed by 4 bases and 1 base, with 20 bases remaining between them. Germline-derived CDR1 and CDR2 are SGHNT and YYREEE (reference sequence). CDR3 DNA: TGTGCCAGCAGCCCGACAGTGGGCAGGACTGGGAACACCGGGGAGCTGTTTTTT. Protein sequence: CASSPTVGRTGNTGELFF.

This chain uses TRBV11-2 with TRBJ1-1; D call uncertain. V was shortened by 2 bases and J by 4 bases, with 17 bases between the two germline ends. The germline CDR1 and CDR2 sequences are SGHAT and FQNNGV. This CDR3 region has 16 residues. The CDR3 DNA reads as TGTGCCAGCAGCTTATCTTCCGCGACCTACGGCACTGAAGCTTTCTTT. Translating gives CASSLSSATYGTEAFF.

The chain has TRBV2 and TRBJ1-1; 11 nucleotides match TRBD1. The CDR3 consists of 14 residues. CDR1 is SNHLY, CDR2 FYNNEI, per germline. Trimming removed 6 bases from V and 7 bases from J; junction bases left unmatched: 7. CDR3 in amino acids: CASRPGQGAFEAFF. In DNA form, the CDR3 reads TGTGCCAGCAGGCCTGGACAGGGGGCATTTGAAGCTTTCTTT.

The rearrangement joins TRBV18 to TRBJ2-4, with a possible D match to TRBD2 (5 bases). The germline V gene encodes CDR1 KGHSH and CDR2 LQKENI. V lost 5 bases to trimming and J lost 0 bases, with 14 bases between them. The CDR3 loop spans 16 amino acids. DNA for the CDR3: TGTGCCAGCTCATCCTATACGGGATTAGCCAAAAACATTCAGTACTTC. This gives the protein CASSSYTGLAKNIQYF.

The chain uses TRBV6-5 and TRBJ2-7; TRBD2 might be the D (6 bases). The CDR3 length is 13 residues. Germline loops: CDR1 MNHEY, CDR2 SVGAGI. The ends were cut back, 8 bases at V and 7 bases at J, with 18 bases in the middle. The CDR3 region has the DNA TGTGCCAGCCGGGACCCCTCACGGGAGGAGCAGTACTTC. Protein: CASRDPSREEQYF.

The V call is TRBV7-6, the J call TRBJ2-3; 8 bases are a match to TRBD2. There are 16 residues in the CDR3. In germline, CDR1 is SGHVS, CDR2 FNYEAQ. With 1 base clipped from V and 1 base from J, the junction kept 4 bases outside the gene matches. The CDR3 nucleotides read TGTGCCAGCAGCTTAGGCGCGCGGGGGGGCACAGATACGCAGTATTTT. This gives the protein CASSLGARGGTDTQYF.

V gene TRBV11-2 combines with J gene TRBJ2-3; 11 nucleotides agree with TRBD2. Germline CDR1 is SGHAT and CDR2 is FQNNGV. The CDR3 extends over 15 amino acids. Losses at the gene ends were 4 bases for V and 4 bases for J; bases not matched to a gene: 4. Here the CDR3 DNA reads TGTGCCAGCAGCTACCTAGCGGGGGGATCAGATACGCAGTATTTT. Translated, it gives CASSYLAGGSDTQYF.

This clone occurred once. J is TRBJ2-5 and V is TRBV5-1, with TRBD2 matching 9 bases. CDR3 length: 14 residues. After removal of 4 bases from V and 4 bases from J, the junction contained 5 bases not matched to a gene. Per the germline V gene, CDR1 is SGHRS and CDR2 is YFSETQ. This chain's CDR3 is CASSAILAGETQYF. As DNA, the CDR3 is TGCGCCAGCAGCGCCATACTAGCGGGAGAGACCCAGTACTTC.

The gene calls are TRBV21-1 and TRBJ1-2. TRBV21-1 is shown as a pseudogene. The CDR3 length is 16 residues. The CDR3 coding sequence is TGTGCCAGCAGCAAAGCGCCGAACGATGGGCCGGGCGGCTACACCTTC. Encoded protein: CASSKAPNDGPGGYTF.

The chain recombines TRBV7-9 with TRBJ1-2; TRBD1 aligns across 10 bases. The V gene's germline CDR1 is SEHNR and CDR2 FQNEAQ (reference sequence). The J segment lost 0 bases and the V segment lost 3 bases, leaving 4 bases of the junction unmatched. CDR3 length: 16 residues. Written as DNA, the CDR3 is TGTGCCAGCAGCTTCTCCGGGACAGGGGCTAACTATGGCTACACCTTC. Residues: CASSFSGTGANYGYTF.

J is TRBJ1-6 and V is TRBV6-4; tentative D call: TRBD1 (5 bases). The germline V and J ends were trimmed by 7 bases and 5 bases, with 15 bases remaining between them. The CDR3 is 15 residues long. Germline loops: CDR1 MRHNA, CDR2 SNTAGT. CDR3 region: CASKVDSRDNSPLHF. The CDR3 DNA follows: TGTGCCAGCAAAGTTGACAGCCGTGATAATTCACCCCTCCACTTT.

This sequence joins TRBV5-1 and TRBJ1-4; 9 positions match TRBD1. This CDR3 spans 17 amino acids. J gave up 8 bases and V 4 bases, and 15 bases lay outside the gene matches. Germline V lookup: CDR1 SGHRS, CDR2 YFSETQ. CDR3 sequence: CASSATPFGQGREKLFF. DNA for the CDR3: TGCGCCAGCAGCGCTACCCCCTTTGGACAGGGGAGGGAAAAACTGTTTTTT. The full variable domain, rest sourced from reference TRBV5-1 and TRBJ1-4, is KAGVTQTPRYLIKTRGQQVTLSCSPISGHRSVSWYQQTPGQGLQFLFEYFSETQRNKGNFPGRFSGRQFSNSRSEMNVSTLELGDSALYLCASSATPFGQGREKLFFGSGTQLSVL.

The rearrangement joins TRBV7-8 to TRBJ2-1, with no clear D. The CDR3 covers 14 residues. Trimming removed 8 bases at V and 3 bases at J, with 14 bases between. The germline V gene encodes CDR1 SGHVS and CDR2 FQNEAQ. The CDR3 sequence: CASAFGPVYNEQFF. The CDR3 nucleotides read TGTGCCAGCGCCTTCGGCCCGGTCTACAATGAGCAGTTCTTC.